This TCR beta chain comes out of a study of CD8 T cells in ankylosing spondylitis. Study observations and caveats: Ankylosing spondylitis blood appeared to carry a characteristic TCR beta motif of roughly eight highly homologous variants.

The CDR3 has 12 amino acids. Between the trimmed V and J ends, which lost 2 bases and 13 bases, there was a span of 15 bases. Germline V lookup: CDR1 SGHTA, CDR2 FQGNSA. In making TCR beta libraries, quantitative 5'-RACE with molecular barcodes was used. One entry per CDR3 protein results from TCRdb running MiXCR on the 5' RACE reads. Here the sample spans fewer than 750,000 distinct CDR3 sequences, 15% to 20% being singletons. A word on this clonotype: No antigen is known for it.

The sequence was obtained from a male donor with ankylosing spondylitis. The chain couples TRBV7-2 to TRBJ2-7; no reliable D call. Material for sequencing was blood, either unsorted or a sorted T cell fraction (not recorded which). The CDR3 coding sequence is TGTGCCAGCAGCTTATTTGGTGATCGCGATTACTTC. As protein: CASSLFGDRDYF.